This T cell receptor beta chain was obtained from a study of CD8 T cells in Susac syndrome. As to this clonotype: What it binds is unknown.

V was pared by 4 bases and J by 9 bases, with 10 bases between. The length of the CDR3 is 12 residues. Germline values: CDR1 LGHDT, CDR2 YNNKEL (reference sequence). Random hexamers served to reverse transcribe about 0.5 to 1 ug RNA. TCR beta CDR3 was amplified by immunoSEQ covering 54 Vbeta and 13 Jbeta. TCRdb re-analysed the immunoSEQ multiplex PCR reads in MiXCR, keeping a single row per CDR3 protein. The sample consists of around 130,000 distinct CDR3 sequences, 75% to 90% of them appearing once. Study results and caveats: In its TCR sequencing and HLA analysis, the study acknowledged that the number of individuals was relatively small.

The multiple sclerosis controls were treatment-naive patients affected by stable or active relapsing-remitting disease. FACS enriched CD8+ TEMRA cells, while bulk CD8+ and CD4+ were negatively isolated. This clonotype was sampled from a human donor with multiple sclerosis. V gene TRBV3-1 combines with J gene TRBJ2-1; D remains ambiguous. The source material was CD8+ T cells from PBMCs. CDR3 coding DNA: TGTGCCAGCAGCCCTCCTGGCAGTGAGCAGTTCTTC. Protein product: CASSPPGSEQFF.